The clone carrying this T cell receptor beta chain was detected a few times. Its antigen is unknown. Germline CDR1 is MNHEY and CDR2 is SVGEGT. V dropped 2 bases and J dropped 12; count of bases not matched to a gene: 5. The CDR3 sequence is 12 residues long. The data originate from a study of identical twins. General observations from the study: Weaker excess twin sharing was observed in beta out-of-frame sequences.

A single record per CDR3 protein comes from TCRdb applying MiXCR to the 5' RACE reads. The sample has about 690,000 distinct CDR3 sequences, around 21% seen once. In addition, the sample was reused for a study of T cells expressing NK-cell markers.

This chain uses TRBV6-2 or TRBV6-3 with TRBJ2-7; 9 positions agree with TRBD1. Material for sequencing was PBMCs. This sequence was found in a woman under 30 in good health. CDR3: CASSYGTGITYF. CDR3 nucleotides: TGTGCCAGCAGTTACGGGACAGGGATAACGTACTTC.